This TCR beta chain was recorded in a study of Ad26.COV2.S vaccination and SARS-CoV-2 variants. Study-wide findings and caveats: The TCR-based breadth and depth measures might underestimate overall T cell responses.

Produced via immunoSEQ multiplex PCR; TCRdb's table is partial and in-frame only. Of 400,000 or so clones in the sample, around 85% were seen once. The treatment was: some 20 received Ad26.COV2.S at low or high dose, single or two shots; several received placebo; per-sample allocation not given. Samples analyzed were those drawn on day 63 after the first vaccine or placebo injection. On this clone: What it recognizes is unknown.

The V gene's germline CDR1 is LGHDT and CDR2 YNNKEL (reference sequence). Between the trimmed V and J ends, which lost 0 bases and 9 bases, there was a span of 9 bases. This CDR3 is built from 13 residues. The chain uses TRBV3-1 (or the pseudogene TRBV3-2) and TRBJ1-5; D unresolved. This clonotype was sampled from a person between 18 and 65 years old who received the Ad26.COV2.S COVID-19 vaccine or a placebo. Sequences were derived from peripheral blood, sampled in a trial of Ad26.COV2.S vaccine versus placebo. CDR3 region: CASSQDSGGPQHF. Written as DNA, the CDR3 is TGTGCCAGCAGCCAAGATTCGGGTGGGCCCCAGCATTTT.